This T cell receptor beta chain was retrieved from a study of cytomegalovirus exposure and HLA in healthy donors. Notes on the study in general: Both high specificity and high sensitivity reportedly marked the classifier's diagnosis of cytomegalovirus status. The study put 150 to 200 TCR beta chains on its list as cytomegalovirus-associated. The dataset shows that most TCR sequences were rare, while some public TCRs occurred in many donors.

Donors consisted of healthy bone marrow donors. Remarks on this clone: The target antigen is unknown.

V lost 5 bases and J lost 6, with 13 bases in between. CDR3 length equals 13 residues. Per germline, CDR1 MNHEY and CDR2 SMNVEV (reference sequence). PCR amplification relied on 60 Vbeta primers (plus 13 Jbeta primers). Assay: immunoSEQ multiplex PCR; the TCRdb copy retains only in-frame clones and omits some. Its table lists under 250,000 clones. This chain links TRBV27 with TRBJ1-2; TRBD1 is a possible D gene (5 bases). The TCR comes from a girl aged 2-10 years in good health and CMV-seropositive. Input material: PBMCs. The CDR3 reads CASSRRGMHGYTF. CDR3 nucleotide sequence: TGTGCCAGCAGTCGGCGGGGGATGCATGGCTACACCTTC.